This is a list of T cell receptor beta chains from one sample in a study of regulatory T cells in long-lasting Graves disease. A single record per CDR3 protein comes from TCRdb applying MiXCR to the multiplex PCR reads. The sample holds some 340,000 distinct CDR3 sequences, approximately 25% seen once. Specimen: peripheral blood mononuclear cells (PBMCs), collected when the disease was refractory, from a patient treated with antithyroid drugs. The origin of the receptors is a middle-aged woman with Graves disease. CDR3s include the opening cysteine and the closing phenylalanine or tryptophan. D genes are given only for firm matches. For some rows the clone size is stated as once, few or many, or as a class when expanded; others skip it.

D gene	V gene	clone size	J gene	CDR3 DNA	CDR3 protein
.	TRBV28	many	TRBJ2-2	TGTGCCAGCAGTTTCGTGGGATCGGTGGCAGAGAACACCGGGGAGCTGTTTTTT	CASSFVGSVAENTGELFF
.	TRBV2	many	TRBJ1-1	TGTGCCAGCAGTGTTAAGGGTCAGAACACTGAAGCTTTCTTT	CASSVKGQNTEAFF
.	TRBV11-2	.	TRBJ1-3	TGTGCCAGCAGCTTTCCGGGAGACTCTGGAAACACCATATATTTT	CASSFPGDSGNTIYF
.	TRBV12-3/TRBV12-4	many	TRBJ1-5	TGTGCCAGCAGTTCCGACATGGTTGGCAATCAGCCCCAGCATTTT	CASSSDMVGNQPQHF
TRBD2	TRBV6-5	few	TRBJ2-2	TGTGCCAGCAGTTACCGGGGACTAGCGGGAGGATCGGGGGAGCTGTTTTTT	CASSYRGLAGGSGELFF
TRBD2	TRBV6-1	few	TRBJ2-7	TGTGCCAGCAGTGGGGGGACTAGCGGGAGCTACGAGCAGTACTTC	CASSGGTSGSYEQYF
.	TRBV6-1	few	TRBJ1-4	TGTGCCAGCAGGACCGGACCCTTCATTACTAATGAAAAACTGTTTTTT	CASRTGPFITNEKLFF
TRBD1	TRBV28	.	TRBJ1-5	TGTGCCAGCAGTTTCAGACAGGGGGGCGCGACGGCCCAGCATTTT	CASSFRQGGATAQHF
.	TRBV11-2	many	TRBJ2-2	TGTGCCAGCAGCCTAGGGCTAGCGTTCGGCGGGGAGCTGTTTTTT	CASSLGLAFGGELFF
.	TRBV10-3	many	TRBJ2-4	TGTGCCATCAGTGAGGAAGGGTACATTCAGTACTTC	CAISEEGYIQYF
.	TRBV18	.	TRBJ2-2	TGTGCCAGCTCACCACCGTGGCAGGGAAACACCGGGGAGCTGTTTTTT	CASSPPWQGNTGELFF
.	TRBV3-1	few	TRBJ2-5	TGTGCCAGCAACCTACAGGGAAGCCAAGAGACCCAGTACTTC	CASNLQGSQETQYF
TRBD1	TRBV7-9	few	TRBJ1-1	TGTGCCAGCAGCTTAGACAGGGGGCGAGCTTTCTTT	CASSLDRGRAFF
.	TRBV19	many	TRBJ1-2	TGTGCCAGTAGCTTAGACAGAACTTTCTATGGCTACACCTTC	CASSLDRTFYGYTF
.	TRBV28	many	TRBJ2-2	TGTGCCAGCAGCTTGGACCGGAAAGAGCTGTTTTTT	CASSLDRKELFF
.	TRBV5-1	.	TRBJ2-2	TGCGCCAGCAGCATAGGGGGCCTAGGGGACTCCACCGGGGAGCTGTTTTTT	CASSIGGLGDSTGELFF
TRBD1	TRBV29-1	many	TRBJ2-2	TGCAGCGCTGGGACAGGGGGCGACACCGGGGAGCTGTTTTTT	CSAGTGGDTGELFF
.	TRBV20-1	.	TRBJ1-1	TGCAGTGCTAGTCGAAGGGACACCACGGGAAACACTGAAGCTTTCTTT	CSASRRDTTGNTEAFF
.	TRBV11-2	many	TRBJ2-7	TGTGCCAGCAGCTTAGTTCTTTCCGCCTACGAGCAGTACTTC	CASSLVLSAYEQYF
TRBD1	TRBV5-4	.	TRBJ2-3	TGTGCCAGCAGCGGCGGGACAGGGAGAACAGATACGCAGTATTTT	CASSGGTGRTDTQYF
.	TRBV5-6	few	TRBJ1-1	TGTGCCAGCAGCGAAAAAAGGTGGACTGAAGCTTTCTTT	CASSEKRWTEAFF
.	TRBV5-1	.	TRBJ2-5	TGCGCCAGCAGCTTGGGGGTTCTTGGTGGAGAGACCCAGTACTTC	CASSLGVLGGETQYF
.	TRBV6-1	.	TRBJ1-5	TGTGCCAGCAGCCCCCTGGGGGGGGGCAATCAGCCCCAGCATTTT	CASSPLGGGNQPQHF
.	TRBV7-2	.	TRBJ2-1	TGTGCCAGCAGCCAGCAGTGGGTGTGGGAGCAGTTCTTC	CASSQQWVWEQFF
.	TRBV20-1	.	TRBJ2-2	TGCAGTGCTAGAGAGGGGGTGGCGGGGCGCACCGGGGAGCTGTTTTTT	CSAREGVAGRTGELFF
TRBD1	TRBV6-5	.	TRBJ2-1	TGTGCCAGCAGTTACTCGACAGGGAATGAGCAGTTCTTC	CASSYSTGNEQFF
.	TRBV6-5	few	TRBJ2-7	TGTGCCAGCAGTTCCCTGCAGGGAGCCTACGAGCAGTACTTC	CASSSLQGAYEQYF
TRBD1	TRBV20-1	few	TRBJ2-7	TGCAGTGCTAACCGGGACAGGGACGTAGGCGAGCAGTACTTC	CSANRDRDVGEQYF
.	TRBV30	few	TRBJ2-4	TGTGCCTGGAGTGTACGCTTGTTGGAAAACATTCAGTACTTC	CAWSVRLLENIQYF
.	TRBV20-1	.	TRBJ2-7	TGCAGTGCTAGCTTATCCAGCGACCAGCAGTACTTC	CSASLSSDQQYF
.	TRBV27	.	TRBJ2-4	TGTGCCAGCAGAGGGGGGACGCTACAAAACATTCAGTACTTC	CASRGGTLQNIQYF
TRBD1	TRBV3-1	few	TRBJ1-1	TGTGCCAGCAGCCGAGGGACAGGCGGCCACACTGAAGCTTTCTTT	CASSRGTGGHTEAFF
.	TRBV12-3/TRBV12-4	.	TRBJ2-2	TGTGCCAGCAGTTTCCGGGAGAACACCGGGGAGCTGTTTTTT	CASSFRENTGELFF
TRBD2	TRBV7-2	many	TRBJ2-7	TGTGCCAGCAGCTCGATGGGAGGGCCAGGGTACGAGCAGTACTTC	CASSSMGGPGYEQYF
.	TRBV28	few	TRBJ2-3	TGTGCCAGCAGTAGACGGGTTAGCACAGATACGCAGTATTTT	CASSRRVSTDTQYF
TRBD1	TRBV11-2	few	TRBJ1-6	TGTGCCAGCAGCACGAACAGGGGTTCGAATTCACCCCTCCACTTT	CASSTNRGSNSPLHF
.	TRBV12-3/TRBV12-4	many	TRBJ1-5	TGTGCCAGCAGTTTAGCGCCCGGGTATCAGCCCCAGCATTTT	CASSLAPGYQPQHF
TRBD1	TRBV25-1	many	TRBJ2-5	TGTGCCAGCACCTCCGACAGGGAGCCAAGGGAGACCCAGTACTTC	CASTSDREPRETQYF
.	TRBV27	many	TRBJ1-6	TGTGCCAGCAGATCCATCGGTAGCTCCTATAATTCACCCCTCCACTTT	CASRSIGSSYNSPLHF
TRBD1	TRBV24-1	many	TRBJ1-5	TGTGCCACCAGTGATTCTGGACAGGGAAGGAGCAATCAGCCCCAGCATTTT	CATSDSGQGRSNQPQHF
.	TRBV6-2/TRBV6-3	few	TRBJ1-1	TGTGCCAGCAGAACAGGGTACACTGAAGCTTTCTTT	CASRTGYTEAFF